These 18 T cell receptor beta chains share one sample of origin, sequenced in a study of T cell responses to AZD1222 COVID-19 vaccine (dated by TCRdb to the early 2020s). The time point label, read with the paper, signifies: about 28 days (+/-7) after the second vaccine dose. Libraries were built with the immunoSEQ multiplex PCR assay. The table was pulled from immuneACCESS by TCRdb, which kept in-frame rearrangements only. Such tables lose some clones; where checked, under half of the loss comes from unresolved V genes, and the rest has no known cause. A total of under 150,000 clones appear in this sample, roughly 93% of them only once. The ten largest clones represent 1.6% of the sample. The source was peripheral blood, collected 28 days after the second AZD1222 dose. These receptor sequences come from an adult who received the AZD1222 COVID-19 vaccine.

V and J are TRBV19 and TRBJ1-3, with 8 bases that match TRBD1. Germline V gene sequence: CDR1 LNHDA, CDR2 SQIVND (reference sequence). The CDR3 covers 16 residues. J gave up 4 bases and V 5 bases, and 10 bases lay outside the gene matches. The CDR3: CASSLSGGRFGNTIYF. DNA for the CDR3: TGTGCCAGTAGTTTGTCAGGGGGCCGCTTCGGAAACACCATATATTTT.

The chain combines TRBV6-4 with TRBJ2-7, with D possibly being TRBD1 or TRBD2 (5 bases each). The V and J ends lost 2 bases and 0 bases respectively, with 14 bases between them. The CDR3 loop spans 16 amino acids. Per germline, CDR1 MRHNA and CDR2 SNTAGT. CDR3 loop: CASSDSRGGASYEQYF. The CDR3 DNA follows: TGTGCCAGCAGTGACAGCCGGGGCGGAGCCTCCTACGAGCAGTACTTC.

The V gene is TRBV9, the J gene TRBJ1-4, with a tentative D call TRBD1 (5 bases). Germline CDR1 SGDLS, CDR2 YYNGEE. Trimming shortened V by 2 bases and J by 5 bases, and 10 bases separated the two germline ends. CDR3 length: 14 amino acids. The CDR3 spells CASSVSGDNEKLFF. In DNA form, the CDR3 reads TGTGCCAGCAGCGTCTCGGGGGACAATGAAAAACTGTTTTTT. Full variable domain (rest looked up from reference TRBV9 and TRBJ1-4): DSGVTQTPKHLITATGQRVTLRCSPRSGDLSVYWYQQSLDQGLQFLIQYYNGEERAKGNILERFSAQQFPDLHSELNLSSLELGDSALYFCASSVSGDNEKLFFGSGTQLSVL.

This clone was counted once. The CDR3 loop reads CASSLSGQGGNTIYF. The CDR3 nucleotides are TGTGCCAGCAGCTTATCCGGACAGGGAGGAAACACCATATATTTT. V is TRBV7-3 and J is TRBJ1-3, with 8 bases identical to TRBD1. With V trimmed by 2 bases and J by 4 bases, 4 bases remained unmatched. This CDR3 spans 15 amino acids. CDR1 and CDR2 from the germline V gene are SGHTA and FQGTGA. Based on the CDR3 plus reference TRBV7-3 and TRBJ1-3, the full variable domain is GAGVSQTPSNKVTEKGKYVELRCDPISGHTALYWYRQSLGQGPEFLIYFQGTGAADDSGLPNDRFFAVRPEGSVSTLKIQRTERGDSAVYLCASSLSGQGGNTIYFGEGSWLTVV.

The chain uses TRBV7-2 and TRBJ1-3; possibly TRBD1 for D (5 bases). Germline CDR1 reads SGHTA; CDR2 reads FQGNSA. This CDR3 has 16 residues. Trimming pared 2 bases from V and 11 bases from J, leaving 22 bases between. CDR3 in DNA: TGTGCCAGCAGCTTATGGGGCCGGGGCAGCAAAATCCCCATATATTTT. This translates into CASSLWGRGSKIPIYF.

The J gene is TRBJ2-2, the V gene TRBV19, with 7 bases lining up with TRBD2. Germline values: CDR1 LNHDA, CDR2 SQIVND (reference sequence). The CDR3 contains 14 residues. J was trimmed by 3 bases and V by 7 bases; bases with no gene match: 5. The CDR3 DNA follows: TGTGCCAGTATATCAGCGGGACACACCGGGGAGCTGTTTTTT. This translates into CASISAGHTGELFF.

This chain uses TRBV5-8 with TRBJ2-1; D call uncertain. The germline gives CDR1 SGHTS, CDR2 YDEGEE. The CDR3 has 15 residues. Trimming took off 3 bases at V and 8 bases at J, with 18 bases between the two ends. The CDR3 sequence: CASSSGGHGVYEQFF. The CDR3 DNA is TGTGCCAGCAGCTCCGGTGGGCATGGTGTCTATGAGCAGTTCTTC. Full variable domain (outside the CDR3, taken from reference TRBV5-8 and TRBJ2-1): EAGVTQSPTHLIKTRGQQATLRCSPISGHTSVYWYQQALGLGLQFLLWYDEGEERNRGNFPPRFSGRQFPNYSSELNVNALELEDSALYLCASSSGGHGVYEQFFGPGTRLTVL.

This clone was counted only a few times. The V and J genes are TRBV2 and TRBJ1-6; weak D call: TRBD1 (6 bases). This CDR3 spans 14 amino acids. Deletions cut 6 bases from V and 7 bases from J, with 13 bases between. Germline CDR1 is SNHLY and CDR2 is FYNNEI. As DNA, the CDR3 is TGTGCCAGCAGCCCCGCGAGGGGGAATTCACCCCTCCACTTT. It codes for CASSPARGNSPLHF.

The genes are TRBV9 and TRBJ2-1; TRBD2 matches 9 bases. The germline CDR1 and CDR2 sequences are SGDLS and YYNGEE. V shed 0 bases and J 7 bases; nucleotides not matched to a gene: 8. The CDR3 consists of 16 residues. The DNA of the CDR3 is TGTGCCAGCAGCGTAGGGGTAGCGGGAGTCTTGAATGAGCAGTTCTTC. Its translation is CASSVGVAGVLNEQFF.

CDR3 loop: CASSLMQGAENEQFF. For the CDR3, the DNA is TGTGCCAGCAGCTTAATGCAGGGGGCGGAGAATGAGCAGTTCTTC. The chain has TRBV7-2 and TRBJ2-1, with 8 nucleotides matching TRBD1. The V gene end was trimmed by 2 bases and the J gene end by 7 bases; junction bases not matched to a gene: 7. The CDR3 covers 15 residues. CDR1 and CDR2 from the germline V gene are SGHTA and FQGNSA. Full variable domain (outside the CDR3, taken from reference TRBV7-2 and TRBJ2-1): GAGVSQSPSNKVTEKGKDVELRCDPISGHTALYWYRQSLGQGLEFLIYFQGNSAPDKSGLPSDRFSAERTGGSVSTLTIQRTQQEDSAVYLCASSLMQGAENEQFFGPGTRLTVL.

The chain uses TRBV6-4 and TRBJ2-2; either TRBD1 or TRBD2 may fit D (5 bases each). The CDR3 is 15 residues long. Germline V gene data show CDR1 as MRHNA and CDR2 as SNTAGT. V lost 5 bases to trimming and J lost 3 bases, with 13 bases between them. The CDR3 bases are TGTGCCAGCAGTCCGGACGGGACCTACACCGGGGAGCTGTTTTTT. Amino acids: CASSPDGTYTGELFF.

This sequence joins TRBV19 and TRBJ2-2; TRBD2 aligns across 8 bases. Losses at the gene ends were 6 bases for V and 0 bases for J; bases not matched to a gene: 12. The length of the CDR3 is 18 residues. Germline CDR1 and CDR2: LNHDA and SQIVND (reference sequence). Written as DNA, the CDR3 is TGTGCCAGTAGCATCATCAATCGGGGACTAGCGAACACCGGGGAGCTGTTTTTT. Translated: CASSIINRGLANTGELFF. Drawing the rest from reference TRBV19 and TRBJ2-2, the complete variable domain is DGGITQSPKYLFRKEGQNVTLSCEQNLNHDAMYWYRQDPGQGLRLIYYSQIVNDFQKGDIAEGYSVSREKKESFPLTVTSAQKNPTAFYLCASSIINRGLANTGELFFGEGSRLTVL.

The V and J genes are TRBV29-1 and TRBJ1-1, with D tentatively TRBD1 (6 bases). The length of the CDR3 is 14 residues. Germline V CDR1 and CDR2: SQVTM, ANQGSEA. V lost 4 bases and J 1 base, leaving 13 bases between the germline ends. The CDR3 bases are TGCAGCGTTGGAATATGGACAGCGAACACTGAAGCTTTCTTT. Encoded protein: CSVGIWTANTEAFF. Full variable domain (missing parts from reference TRBV29-1 and TRBJ1-1): SAVISQKPSRDICQRGTSLTIQCQVDSQVTMMFWYRQQPGQSLTLIATANQGSEATYESGFVIDKFPISRPNLTFSTLTVSNMSPEDSSIYLCSVGIWTANTEAFFGQGTRLTVV.

This CDR3 reads CAWSVPGTSGYEQYF. The CDR3 DNA is TGTGCCTGGAGTGTACCAGGGACTAGCGGTTACGAGCAGTACTTC. The V gene is TRBV30, the J gene TRBJ2-7; TRBD2 matches 11 bases. CDR3 size: 15 residues. Germline V gene data show CDR1 as GTSNPN and CDR2 as SVGIG (reference sequence). The J segment lost 4 bases and the V segment lost 0 bases, leaving 5 bases of the junction unmatched.

V and J are TRBV18 and TRBJ2-5, with TRBD1 matching over 8 bases. V lost 3 bases to trimming and J lost 2 bases; unmatched junction nucleotides: 8. Germline CDR1 and CDR2: KGHSH and LQKENI. The CDR3 sequence is 16 residues long. The CDR3 reads CASSPRTGSQQETQYF. The CDR3 DNA is TGTGCCAGCTCACCTAGGACAGGGAGCCAACAAGAGACCCAGTACTTC.

Concerning this clone itself: The junction shows a germline mismatch at one end, possibly a read error. The J gene is TRBJ2-7, the V gene TRBV27, with a possible D match to TRBD1 (8 bases). The CDR3 runs 16 residues. Germline CDR1 and CDR2: MNHEY and SMNVEV (reference sequence). CDR3 loop: CASGRKSGTGSWPSIF. The DNA for the CDR3 is TGTGCCAGCGGCCGAAAGAGCGGGACAGGTTCATGGCCGAGTATCTTC.

The CDR3 here is CSAETAMNTEAFF. DNA for the CDR3: TGCAGCGCCGAGACGGCCATGAACACTGAAGCTTTCTTT. J is TRBJ1-1 and V is TRBV29-1; D gene uncertain. Trimming left V 7 bases short and J 0 bases short, with 12 bases between. Germline V lookup: CDR1 SQVTM, CDR2 ANQGSEA. There are 13 residues in the CDR3.

This clone was counted a single time. This chain uses TRBV6-5 with TRBJ1-5; D is perhaps TRBD1 (6 bases). Germline V gene sequence: CDR1 MNHEY, CDR2 SVGAGI. The CDR3 spans 16 residues. Trimming cost V 4 bases and J 2 bases, with 15 bases left between them. The CDR3 DNA sequence: TGTGCCAGCAGTTTAAGAGGGGGGGAGGGCAATCAGCCCCAGCATTTT. As protein: CASSLRGGEGNQPQHF.